One and the same sample provided the 15 T cell receptor beta chains below, sequenced in a study of T cells expressing NK-cell markers. TCRdb re-called the 5' RACE reads; one entry per CDR3 protein, DNA not given. The specimen's table records hundreds of thousands of distinct CDR3 sequences. Sequencing was carried out using blood T cells: a sorted CD56 or NKG2C T cell subset, CD4+ or CD8+ T cells, or bulk PBMC T cells (not recorded which). These receptors originate from a young man in good health.

This rearrangement joins TRBV7-9 to TRBJ2-5; without DNA, the TCRdb call of TRBD1 cannot be checked. The CDR3 is 12 residues long. Germline V CDR1 and CDR2: SEHNR, FQNEAQ (reference sequence). The CDR3 spells CATQGVYETQYF.

The chain combines TRBV7-3 with TRBJ2-7. Germline values: CDR1 SGHTA, CDR2 FQGTGA. The CDR3 sequence is 15 residues long. The chain's CDR3 is CASSLTGFGTDEQYF.

The chain has TRBV7-3 and TRBJ2-7; the D gene TCRdb calls, TRBD2, cannot be checked with no DNA. CDR1 and CDR2 (germline): SGHTA, FQGTGA. The CDR3 totals 15 residues. CDR3 region: CASSPARAPSYEQYF.

V gene TRBV6-5 combines with J gene TRBJ1-3. CDR3 length: 15 residues. Germline CDR1 reads MNHEY; CDR2 reads SVGAGI. CDR3 sequence reads: CASSSPKNAGNTIYF.

The CDR3 protein is CASSQDLQAGGGNIQYF. The genes are TRBV3-1 and TRBJ2-4; without DNA, the TCRdb call of TRBD1 cannot be checked. Germline V gene data show CDR1 as LGHDT and CDR2 as YNNKEL (reference sequence). This CDR3 comprises 17 residues.

V usage is TRBV20-1 and J usage is TRBJ2-1; TCRdb calls TRBD2, which cannot be checked without DNA. Germline V gene data show CDR1 as DFQATT and CDR2 as SNEGSKA (reference sequence). The CDR3 is 17 amino acids. CDR3 amino acids: CSARGGIAGGTYNEQFF.

The chain combines TRBV5-1 with TRBJ2-7; the TCRdb call, TRBD2, lacks DNA for checking. Germline V CDR1 and CDR2: SGHRS, YFSETQ. The CDR3 sequence is 15 residues long. The CDR3 sequence is CASSPTRGSNHEQYF.

The gene calls are TRBV5-6 and TRBJ2-3; TCRdb's assignment of TRBD2 cannot be checked, as there is no DNA. Germline V gene lookup returns CDR1 SGHDT and CDR2 YYEEEE. The CDR3 sequence is 16 residues long. The CDR3 region is CASSDRTSGFGDTQYF.

The J gene is TRBJ1-5, the V gene TRBV10-3; absent DNA, TCRdb's TRBD1 call cannot be checked. Per germline, CDR1 ENHRY and CDR2 SYGVKD. The CDR3 is 13 residues long. The CDR3 protein is CAIRREQGQPQHF.

The chain employs TRBV6-5 and TRBJ2-1; TCRdb picks TRBD2, but there is no DNA to check that call. The CDR3 covers 18 residues. Germline-derived CDR1 and CDR2 are MNHEY and SVGAGI. The CDR3 spells CASSYRGTSGRAYNEQFF.

J is TRBJ2-7 and V is TRBV7-2; TCRdb selects TRBD1, and the lack of DNA leaves this call unchecked. The CDR3 runs 15 residues. The germline V gene encodes CDR1 SGHTA and CDR2 FQGNSA. The CDR3 is CASSFYLTGTSEQYF. Full variable domain (rest looked up from reference TRBV7-2 and TRBJ2-7): GAGVSQSPSNKVTEKGKDVELRCDPISGHTALYWYRQSLGQGLEFLIYFQGNSAPDKSGLPSDRFSAERTGGSVSTLTIQRTQQEDSAVYLCASSFYLTGTSEQYFGPGTRLTVT.

The chain carries TRBV12-3 or TRBV12-4 and TRBJ2-7; TCRdb names TRBD1, which stays unverified in the absence of DNA. The CDR3 has 14 residues. The CDR3 protein is CASSTGTEFYEQYF.

The gene calls are TRBV24-1 and TRBJ2-5; the D call of TRBD2 rests on TCRdb alone, since no DNA is present to check it. Germline CDR1 reads KGHDR; CDR2 reads SFDVKD. The CDR3 sequence is 17 residues long. CDR3 in amino acids: CATSDPTGTSGQETQYF.

This chain uses TRBV12-3 or TRBV12-4 with TRBJ2-1; absent DNA, TCRdb's TRBD1 call cannot be checked. CDR3 length equals 14 residues. The CDR3 is CASRAPGQSSEQFF.

This chain uses TRBV10-2 with TRBJ2-1. CDR1 and CDR2 (germline): WSHSY, SAAADI. This CDR3 region has 14 residues. The CDR3 sequence is CASSEGVSTWEQFF.